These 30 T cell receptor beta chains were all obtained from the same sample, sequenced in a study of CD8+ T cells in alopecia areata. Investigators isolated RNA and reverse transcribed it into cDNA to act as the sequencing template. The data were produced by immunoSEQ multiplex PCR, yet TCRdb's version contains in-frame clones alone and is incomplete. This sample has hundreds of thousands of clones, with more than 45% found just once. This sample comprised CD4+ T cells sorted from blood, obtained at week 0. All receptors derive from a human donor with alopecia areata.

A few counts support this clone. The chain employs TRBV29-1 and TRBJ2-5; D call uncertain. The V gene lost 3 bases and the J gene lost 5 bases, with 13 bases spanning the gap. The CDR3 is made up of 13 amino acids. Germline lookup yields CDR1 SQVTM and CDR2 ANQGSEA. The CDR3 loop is CSVENLPRETQYF. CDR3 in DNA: TGCAGCGTTGAGAATTTACCCAGGGAGACCCAGTACTTC.

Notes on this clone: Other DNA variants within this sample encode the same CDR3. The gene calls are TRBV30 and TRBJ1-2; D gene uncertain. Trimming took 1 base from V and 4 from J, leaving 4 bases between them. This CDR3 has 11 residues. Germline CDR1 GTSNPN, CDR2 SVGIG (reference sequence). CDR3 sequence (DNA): TGTGCCTGGAGTGGGTCCTATGGCTACACCTTC. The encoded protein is CAWSGSYGYTF.

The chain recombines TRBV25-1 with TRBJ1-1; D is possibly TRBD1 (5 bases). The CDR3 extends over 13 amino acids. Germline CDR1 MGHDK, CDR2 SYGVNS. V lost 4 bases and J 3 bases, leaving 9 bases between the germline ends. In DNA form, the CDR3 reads TGTGCCAGCAGTGCACAGGATTACACTGAAGCTTTCTTT. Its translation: CASSAQDYTEAFF.

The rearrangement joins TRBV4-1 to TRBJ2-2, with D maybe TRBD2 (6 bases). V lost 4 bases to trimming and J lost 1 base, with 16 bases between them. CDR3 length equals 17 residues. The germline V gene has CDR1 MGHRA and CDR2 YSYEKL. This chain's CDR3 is CASSRLPGLMNTGELFF. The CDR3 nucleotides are TGCGCCAGCAGCCGACTACCGGGACTTATGAACACCGGGGAGCTGTTTTTT.

The CDR3 DNA follows: TGTGCCAGTCGTGGACTAGCGGGGGGGCCAAGTGAGCAGTTCTTC. It yields the protein CASRGLAGGPSEQFF. The gene calls are TRBV19 and TRBJ2-1; 15 bases agree with TRBD2. Unmatched junction bases numbered 8, after V lost 8 bases and J lost 9 bases. CDR1 and CDR2 from the germline V gene are LNHDA and SQIVND (reference sequence). The CDR3 runs to 15 residues.

CDR3 sequence (DNA): TGTGCCTGGAGTAACGGGGTAGCTCAGTACTTC. Residues: CAWSNGVAQYF. V and J are TRBV30 and TRBJ2-7, with D perhaps TRBD2 (5 bases). The CDR3 is made up of 11 amino acids. V gave up 2 bases and J gave up 10 bases, with 12 bases separating them. CDR1 and CDR2 from the germline V gene are GTSNPN and SVGIG (reference sequence).

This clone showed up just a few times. In nucleotides, the CDR3 is TGTGCCAGCAGCTTACGAGGGGGCGATGAAGCTTTCTTT. Amino acids: CASSLRGGDEAFF. The chain is built from TRBV7-2 and TRBJ1-1; 7 bases align to TRBD1. V lost 2 bases to trimming and J lost 7 bases; unmatched junction nucleotides: 4. Germline assignment: CDR1 SGHTA and CDR2 FQGNSA. The CDR3 is 13 amino acids.

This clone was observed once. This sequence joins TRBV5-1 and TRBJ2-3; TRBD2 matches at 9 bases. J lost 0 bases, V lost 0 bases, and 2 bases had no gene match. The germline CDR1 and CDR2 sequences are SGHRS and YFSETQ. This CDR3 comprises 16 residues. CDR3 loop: CASSLGLAGSTDTQYF. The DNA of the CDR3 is TGCGCCAGCAGCTTGGGGCTAGCGGGGAGCACAGATACGCAGTATTTT.

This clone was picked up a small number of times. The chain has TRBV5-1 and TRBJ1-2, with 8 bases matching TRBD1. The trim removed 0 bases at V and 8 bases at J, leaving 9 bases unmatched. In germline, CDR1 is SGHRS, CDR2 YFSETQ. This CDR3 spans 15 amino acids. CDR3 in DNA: TGCGCCAGCAGCTTGGACCAGGGGGCTCTGGGAGGCTACACCTTC. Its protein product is CASSLDQGALGGYTF.

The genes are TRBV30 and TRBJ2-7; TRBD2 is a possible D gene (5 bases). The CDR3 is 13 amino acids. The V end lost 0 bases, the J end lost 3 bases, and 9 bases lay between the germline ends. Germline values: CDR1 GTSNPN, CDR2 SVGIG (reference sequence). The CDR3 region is CAWSVPGFYEQYF. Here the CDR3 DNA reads TGTGCCTGGAGTGTCCCGGGGTTCTACGAGCAGTACTTC. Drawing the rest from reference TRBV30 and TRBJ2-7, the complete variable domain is SQTIHQWPATLVQPVGSPLSLECTVEGTSNPNLYWYRQAAGRGLQLLFYSVGIGQISSEVPQNLSASRPQDRQFILSSKKLLLSDSGFYLCAWSVPGFYEQYFGPGTRLTVT.

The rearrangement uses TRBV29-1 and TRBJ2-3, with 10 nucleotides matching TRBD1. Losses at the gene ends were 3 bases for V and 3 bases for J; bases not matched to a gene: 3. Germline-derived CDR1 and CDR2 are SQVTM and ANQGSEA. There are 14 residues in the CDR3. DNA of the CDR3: TGCAGCGTTGATGACAGGGGGCGGACAGATACGCAGTATTTT. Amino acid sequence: CSVDDRGRTDTQYF.

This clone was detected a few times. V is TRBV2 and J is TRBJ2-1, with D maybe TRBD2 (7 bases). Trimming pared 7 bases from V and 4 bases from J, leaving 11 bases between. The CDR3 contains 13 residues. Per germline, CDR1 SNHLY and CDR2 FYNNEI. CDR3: CASKGGEYNEQFF. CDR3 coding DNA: TGTGCCAGCAAAGGGGGGGAGTACAATGAGCAGTTCTTC.

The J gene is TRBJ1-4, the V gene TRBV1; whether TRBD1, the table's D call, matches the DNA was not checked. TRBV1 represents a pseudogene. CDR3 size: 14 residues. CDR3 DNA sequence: TGCACCAGCAGCCAAGTACAAGGGGGTGAAAAACTGTTTTTT. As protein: CTSSQVQGGEKLFF.

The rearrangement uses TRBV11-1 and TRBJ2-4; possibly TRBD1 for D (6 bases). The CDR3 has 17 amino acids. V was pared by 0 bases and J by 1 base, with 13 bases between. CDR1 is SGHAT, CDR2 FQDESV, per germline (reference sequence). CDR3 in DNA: TGTGCCAGCAGCTTAGCGCAATCAGGGGAGGCCAAAAACATTCAGTACTTC. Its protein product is CASSLAQSGEAKNIQYF.

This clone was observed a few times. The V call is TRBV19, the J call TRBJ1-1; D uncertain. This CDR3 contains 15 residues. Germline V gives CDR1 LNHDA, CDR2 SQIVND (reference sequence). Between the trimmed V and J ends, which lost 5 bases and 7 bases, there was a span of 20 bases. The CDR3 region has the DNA TGTGCCAGTAGTCCCCAGTACGAGGGAAAGGATGAAGCTTTCTTT. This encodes CASSPQYEGKDEAFF.

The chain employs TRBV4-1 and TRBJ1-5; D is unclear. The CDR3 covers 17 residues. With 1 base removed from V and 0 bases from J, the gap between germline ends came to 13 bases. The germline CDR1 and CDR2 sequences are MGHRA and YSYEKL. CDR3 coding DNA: TGCGCCAGCAGCCAAGGAAAAGGGTCTCATAGCAATCAGCCCCAGCATTTT. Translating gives CASSQGKGSHSNQPQHF.

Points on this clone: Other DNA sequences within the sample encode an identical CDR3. The CDR3, as DNA: TGCGCCAGCAGCTTCGGGGGAAACCAAGAGACCCAGTACTTC. It codes for CASSFGGNQETQYF. The rearrangement links TRBV5-1 to TRBJ2-5; a possible D gene is TRBD2 (6 bases). The CDR3 is 14 residues long. Germline V gives CDR1 SGHRS, CDR2 YFSETQ. Trimming pared 2 bases from V and 0 bases from J, leaving 8 bases between.

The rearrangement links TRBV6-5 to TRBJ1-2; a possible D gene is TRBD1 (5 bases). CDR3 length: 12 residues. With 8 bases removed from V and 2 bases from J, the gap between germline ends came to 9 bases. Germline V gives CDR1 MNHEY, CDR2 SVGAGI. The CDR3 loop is CASSTENYGYTF. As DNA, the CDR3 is TGTGCCAGCTCGACAGAAAACTATGGCTACACCTTC.

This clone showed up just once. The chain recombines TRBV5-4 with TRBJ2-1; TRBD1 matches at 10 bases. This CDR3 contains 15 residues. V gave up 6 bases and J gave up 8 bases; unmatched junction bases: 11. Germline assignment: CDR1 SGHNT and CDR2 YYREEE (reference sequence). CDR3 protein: CASTKPGQGWHEQFF. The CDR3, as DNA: TGTGCCAGCACCAAACCGGGACAGGGGTGGCATGAGCAGTTCTTC. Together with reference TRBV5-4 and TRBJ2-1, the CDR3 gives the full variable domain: ETGVTQSPTHLIKTRGQQVTLRCSSQSGHNTVSWYQQALGQGPQFIFQYYREEENGRGNFPPRFSGLQFPNYSSELNVNALELDDSALYLCASTKPGQGWHEQFFGPGTRLTVL.

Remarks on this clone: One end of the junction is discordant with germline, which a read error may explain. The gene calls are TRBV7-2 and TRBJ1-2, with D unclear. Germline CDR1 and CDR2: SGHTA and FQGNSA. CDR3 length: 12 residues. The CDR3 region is CASSKANSGYTF. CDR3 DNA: TGTGCCAGCAGCAAAGCCAACTCTGGCTACACCTTC.

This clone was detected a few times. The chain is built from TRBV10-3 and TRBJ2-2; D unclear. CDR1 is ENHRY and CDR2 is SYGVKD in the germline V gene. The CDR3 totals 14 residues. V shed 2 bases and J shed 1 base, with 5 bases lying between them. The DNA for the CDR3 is TGTGCCATCAGTGAGCTAGGGAACACCGGGGAGCTGTTTTTT. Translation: CAISELGNTGELFF.

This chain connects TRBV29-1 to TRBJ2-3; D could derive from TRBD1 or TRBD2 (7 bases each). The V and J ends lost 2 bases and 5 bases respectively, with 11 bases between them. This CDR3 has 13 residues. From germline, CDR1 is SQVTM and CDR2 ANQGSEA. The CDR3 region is CSVESGGVDTQYF. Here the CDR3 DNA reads TGCAGCGTTGAATCAGGGGGGGTAGATACGCAGTATTTT.

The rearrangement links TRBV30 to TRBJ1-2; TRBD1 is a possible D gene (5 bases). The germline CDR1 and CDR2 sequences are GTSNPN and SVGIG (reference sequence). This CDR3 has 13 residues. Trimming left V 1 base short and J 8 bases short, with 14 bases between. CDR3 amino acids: CAWSGGRGDGYTF. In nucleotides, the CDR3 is TGTGCCTGGAGTGGAGGTAGAGGGGACGGCTACACCTTC. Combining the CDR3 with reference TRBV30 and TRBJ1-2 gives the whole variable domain SQTIHQWPATLVQPVGSPLSLECTVEGTSNPNLYWYRQAAGRGLQLLFYSVGIGQISSEVPQNLSASRPQDRQFILSSKKLLLSDSGFYLCAWSGGRGDGYTFGSGTRLTVV.

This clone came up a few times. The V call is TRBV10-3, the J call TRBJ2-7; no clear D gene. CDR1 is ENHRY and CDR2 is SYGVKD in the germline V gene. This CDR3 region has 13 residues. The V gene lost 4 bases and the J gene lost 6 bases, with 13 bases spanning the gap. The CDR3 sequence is CAISGDATGEQYF. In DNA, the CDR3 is TGTGCCATCAGTGGAGACGCGACCGGCGAGCAGTACTTC.

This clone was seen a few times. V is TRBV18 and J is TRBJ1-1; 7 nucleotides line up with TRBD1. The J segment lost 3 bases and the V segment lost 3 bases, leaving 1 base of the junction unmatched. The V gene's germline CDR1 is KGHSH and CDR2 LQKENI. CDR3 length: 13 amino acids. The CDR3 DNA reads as TGTGCCAGCTCACCGCAGGGGGACACTGAAGCTTTCTTT. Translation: CASSPQGDTEAFF.

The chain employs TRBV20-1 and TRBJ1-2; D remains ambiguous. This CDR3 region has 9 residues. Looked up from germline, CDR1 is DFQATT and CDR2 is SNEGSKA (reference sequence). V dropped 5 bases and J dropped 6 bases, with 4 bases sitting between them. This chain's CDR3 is CSALNGYTF. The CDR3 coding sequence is TGCAGTGCTCTAAATGGCTACACCTTC.

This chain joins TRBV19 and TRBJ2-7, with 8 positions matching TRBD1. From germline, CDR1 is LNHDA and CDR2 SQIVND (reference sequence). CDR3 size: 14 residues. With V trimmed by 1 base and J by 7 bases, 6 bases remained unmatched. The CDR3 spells CASSIGQGAREQYF. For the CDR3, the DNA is TGTGCCAGTAGTATAGGTCAGGGGGCGAGGGAGCAGTACTTC.

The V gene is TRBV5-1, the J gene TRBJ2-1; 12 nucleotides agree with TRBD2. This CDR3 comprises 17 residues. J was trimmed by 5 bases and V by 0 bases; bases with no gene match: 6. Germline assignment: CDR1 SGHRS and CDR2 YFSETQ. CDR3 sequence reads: CASSLGSSGRADNEQFF. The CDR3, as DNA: TGCGCCAGCAGCTTGGGTTCTAGCGGGAGGGCCGACAATGAGCAGTTCTTC.

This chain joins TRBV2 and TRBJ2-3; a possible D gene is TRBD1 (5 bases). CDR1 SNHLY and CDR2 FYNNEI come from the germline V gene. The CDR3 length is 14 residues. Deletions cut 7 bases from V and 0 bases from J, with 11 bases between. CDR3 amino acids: CASTQGSSTDTQYF. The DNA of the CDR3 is TGTGCCAGCACCCAGGGCAGTAGCACAGATACGCAGTATTTT.

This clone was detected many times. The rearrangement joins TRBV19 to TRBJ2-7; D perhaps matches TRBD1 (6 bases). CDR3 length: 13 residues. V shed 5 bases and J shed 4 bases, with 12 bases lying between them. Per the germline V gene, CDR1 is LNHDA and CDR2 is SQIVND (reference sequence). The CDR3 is CASSRTAEYEQYF. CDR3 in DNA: TGTGCCAGTAGTCGGACAGCGGAATACGAGCAGTACTTC. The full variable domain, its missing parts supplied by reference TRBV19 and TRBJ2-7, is DGGITQSPKYLFRKEGQNVTLSCEQNLNHDAMYWYRQDPGQGLRLIYYSQIVNDFQKGDIAEGYSVSREKKESFPLTVTSAQKNPTAFYLCASSRTAEYEQYFGPGTRLTVT.